What follows are 24 T cell receptor beta chains derived from one specimen sequenced in a study of CD8+CD57+ T cells in acquired aplastic anemia. Genomic DNA was employed as the template in profiling TCR beta VDJ and CDR3. MiXCR, applied by TCRdb to the reads, yields one record per CDR3 protein. This table holds just over 450,000 distinct CDR3 sequences, around 30% found once. In patients chosen for sequencing, flow cytometry had shown CD8+CD57+ cell expansion. The sample was sorted CD4+, CD8+, or CD8+CD57+ T cells (not recorded which) from PBMCs. The origin of the receptors is a human donor with aplastic anemia.

The rearrangement uses TRBV25-1 and TRBJ2-7; 11 bases agree with TRBD2. The V and J ends lost 6 bases and 3 bases, in that order; junction bases with no gene match: 19. The CDR3 is 19 amino acids. Germline V gene lookup returns CDR1 MGHDK and CDR2 SYGVNS. Here the CDR3 reads CASSPRTLAGGRNVYEQYF. Written as DNA, the CDR3 is TGTGCCAGCAGCCCTAGGACCCTAGCGGGAGGCCGTAACGTCTACGAGCAGTACTTC.

This clonotype was counted between two and nine times. CDR3 residues: CSTRGPGMDTEAFF. CDR3 nucleotides: TGCAGCACCCGGGGCCCCGGGATGGACACTGAAGCTTTCTTT. The chain is built from TRBV29-1 and TRBJ1-1, with D possibly being TRBD1 (5 bases). The germline V gene encodes CDR1 SQVTM and CDR2 ANQGSEA. Trimming pared 8 bases from V and 3 bases from J, leaving 19 bases between. The length of the CDR3 is 14 residues.

The chain couples TRBV4-2 to TRBJ1-3, with a possible D match to TRBD1 (5 bases). Germline V gives CDR1 LGHNA, CDR2 YNFKEQ. This CDR3 contains 14 residues. Trimming cost V 4 bases and J 1 base, with 8 bases left between them. The CDR3 here is CASSPTASGNTIYF. In nucleotides, the CDR3 is TGTGCCAGCAGCCCGACAGCATCTGGAAACACCATATATTTT.

This clonotype occurred many times. J is TRBJ1-6 and V is TRBV9; 12 bases are shared with TRBD1. The V gene's germline CDR1 is SGDLS and CDR2 YYNGEE. After removal of 1 base from V and 9 bases from J, the junction contained 8 bases not matched to a gene. The CDR3 is 17 amino acids. CDR3: CASSVTGTGGAGSPLHF. CDR3 nucleotide sequence: TGTGCCAGCAGCGTAACCGGGACAGGGGGCGCGGGTTCACCCCTCCACTTT.

This clonotype was seen many times. The CDR3 coding sequence is TGTGCCAGTGGACCTAACCGGCAGCCCCAGCATTTT. It yields the protein CASGPNRQPQHF. V and J are TRBV19 and TRBJ1-5; D ambiguous. The CDR3 totals 12 residues. The germline V gene has CDR1 LNHDA and CDR2 SQIVND (reference sequence). V was shortened by 8 bases and J by 7 bases, with 12 bases between the two germline ends.

This rearrangement joins TRBV29-1 to TRBJ2-7, with D possibly matching TRBD1 (5 bases). In germline, CDR1 is SQVTM, CDR2 ANQGSEA. V lost 5 bases to trimming and J lost 3 bases, with 11 bases between them. The CDR3 is made up of 12 amino acids. The CDR3 loop reads CSVHLGDYEQYF. In DNA form, the CDR3 reads TGCAGCGTTCACCTAGGGGACTACGAGCAGTACTTC.

This clonotype was counted many times. This rearrangement joins TRBV20-1 to TRBJ1-2; D gene uncertain. Deletions cut 6 bases from V and 8 bases from J, with 22 bases between. Looked up from germline, CDR1 is DFQATT and CDR2 is SNEGSKA (reference sequence). This CDR3 comprises 14 residues. The CDR3 protein is CSATFGSGIEGYTF. The CDR3 coding sequence is TGCAGTGCCACGTTTGGTTCTGGAATTGAAGGCTACACCTTC.

This clonotype was detected many times. V is TRBV19 and J is TRBJ2-7; 8 bases align to TRBD2. CDR3 length: 18 amino acids. Germline V lookup: CDR1 LNHDA, CDR2 SQIVND (reference sequence). The V gene end was trimmed by 3 bases and the J gene end by 0 bases; junction bases not matched to a gene: 13. The CDR3 sequence: CASSMRKGIAGTSYEQYF. The CDR3 DNA is TGTGCCAGTAGTATGCGAAAGGGAATAGCGGGGACCTCCTACGAGCAGTACTTC.

This clonotype showed up many times. The chain has TRBV20-1 and TRBJ1-2; D unclear. The V end lost 0 bases, the J end lost 8 bases, and 22 bases lay between the germline ends. The CDR3 runs to 16 residues. Germline CDR1 DFQATT, CDR2 SNEGSKA (reference sequence). The CDR3 loop reads CSARDSRAGPVAGYTF. In DNA, the CDR3 is TGCAGTGCTAGAGATAGTAGGGCAGGCCCGGTAGCAGGCTACACCTTC.

The sample holds a few counts of this clonotype. The chain links TRBV27 to TRBJ1-6; unclear D gene. Deletions cut 5 bases from V and 10 bases from J, with 15 bases between. The germline V gene has CDR1 MNHEY and CDR2 SMNVEV (reference sequence). There are 14 residues in the CDR3. Here the CDR3 reads CASSRSEENSPLHF. Here the CDR3 DNA reads TGTGCCAGCAGTCGATCGGAAGAGAACTCACCCCTCCACTTT.

The chain joins TRBV25-1 to TRBJ2-1, with a tentative D call TRBD2 (6 bases). Germline V CDR1 and CDR2: MGHDK, SYGVNS. With 8 bases removed from V and 1 base from J, the gap between germline ends came to 12 bases. This CDR3 region has 14 residues. The CDR3 loop reads CASCAAGSYNEQFF. The CDR3 coding sequence is TGTGCCAGCTGTGCGGCGGGATCCTACAATGAGCAGTTCTTC.

The chain recombines TRBV30 with TRBJ1-6, with D unresolved. Trimming shortened V by 8 bases and J by 14 bases, and 19 bases separated the two germline ends. This CDR3 has 12 amino acids. The V gene's germline CDR1 is GTSNPN and CDR2 SVGIG (reference sequence). The CDR3 loop is CARREPRRTLHF. The CDR3 coding sequence is TGTGCCAGAAGAGAACCTAGGCGTACCCTCCACTTT.

This clonotype was picked up a small number of times. The chain carries TRBV7-9 and TRBJ2-7; TRBD1 aligns across 8 bases. The V and J ends lost 5 bases and 3 bases, in that order; junction bases with no gene match: 9. This CDR3 region has 15 residues. In germline, CDR1 is SEHNR, CDR2 FQNEAQ (reference sequence). The CDR3 coding sequence is TGTGCCAGCAGCGCACCGGACAGGGCCCACTACGAGCAGTACTTC. It translates to CASSAPDRAHYEQYF.

The chain has TRBV20-1 and TRBJ2-7, with D unresolved. Germline V gene data show CDR1 as DFQATT and CDR2 as SNEGSKA (reference sequence). V lost 3 bases, J lost 0 bases, and 9 bases lay in between. CDR3 length: 13 residues. The CDR3 here is CSASSPISYEQYF. CDR3 DNA sequence: TGCAGTGCTAGCTCTCCCATCTCCTACGAGCAGTACTTC.

This clonotype was seen only a few times. This chain uses TRBV7-6 with TRBJ2-2, with D possibly being TRBD1 (6 bases). Trimming shortened V by 4 bases and J by 3 bases, and 12 bases separated the two germline ends. CDR1 SGHVS and CDR2 FNYEAQ come from the germline V gene. The CDR3 totals 15 residues. The chain's CDR3 is CASSSHREYTGELFF. In DNA, the CDR3 is TGTGCCAGCAGCTCCCACAGGGAGTACACCGGGGAGCTGTTTTTT.

The chain joins TRBV7-2 to TRBJ2-7, with D possibly being TRBD2 (5 bases). Looked up from germline, CDR1 is SGHTA and CDR2 is FQGNSA. Trimming shortened V by 1 base and J by 1 base, and 11 bases separated the two germline ends. The CDR3 is 15 residues long. The CDR3 loop is CASSLGGGFSYEQYF. The CDR3 DNA follows: TGTGCCAGCAGCTTAGGCGGCGGGTTTTCCTACGAGCAGTACTTC.

Comment on this clonotype: A read error may be the cause here, since a much bigger clone is one base away. The chain joins TRBV2 to TRBJ1-6, with unresolved D. Germline V gives CDR1 SNHLY, CDR2 FYNNEI. The V gene lost 3 bases and the J gene lost 2 bases, with 8 bases spanning the gap. This CDR3 contains 15 residues. CDR3 DNA: TGTGCCAGCAGTGATAGTAGCCCCTATAATTCACCCCTCCACTTT. It codes for CASSDSSPYNSPLHF.

Of note for this clonotype: This may be a read error: a much more frequent sequence differs by one nucleotide. This sequence joins TRBV24-1 and TRBJ2-5, with 10 bases that match TRBD2. The germline V gene has CDR1 KGHDR and CDR2 SFDVKD. The CDR3 totals 14 residues. The CDR3 DNA is TGTGCCAGCAGGACTAGCGGAGCCCAAGAGACCCGGTACTTC. Translation: CASRTSGAQETRYF.

The chain combines TRBV11-2 with TRBJ1-3; 9 positions match TRBD1. V dropped 2 bases and J dropped 0; count of bases not matched to a gene: 8. CDR1 is SGHAT and CDR2 is FQNNGV in the germline V gene. The CDR3 totals 18 residues. For the CDR3, the DNA is TGTGCCAGCAGCTTACCATATCGGACAGGGGACTCTGGAAACACCATATATTTT. This encodes CASSLPYRTGDSGNTIYF.

This clonotype was seen at least ten times. The V gene is TRBV6-1, the J gene TRBJ1-2, with TRBD1 matching over 7 bases. Unmatched junction bases numbered 8, after V lost 3 bases and J lost 4 bases. CDR3 size: 15 residues. CDR1 and CDR2 (germline): MNHNS, SASEGT. Written as DNA, the CDR3 is TGTGCCAGCAGTGAGGGACTAAGACAGGGCTATGGCTACACCTTC. It codes for CASSEGLRQGYGYTF.

About this clonotype: Sequence at one end of the junction differs from germline and may be a read error. J is TRBJ2-1 and V is TRBV20-1, with a tentative D call TRBD2 (7 bases). The germline V gene has CDR1 DFQATT and CDR2 SNEGSKA (reference sequence). The CDR3 runs 15 residues. DNA of the CDR3: TGCAGTGCTAGAGATCTGGCGGGGGCCTACAATGAGCAGCTCTTC. Translation: CSARDLAGAYNEQLF.

On this clonotype: As the CDR3 is not closed by the conserved phenylalanine or tryptophan, this likely results from a read error. This chain joins TRBV9 and TRBJ2-3; D is uncertain. V lost 5 bases and J 3 bases, leaving 13 bases between the germline ends. Germline V gene lookup returns CDR1 SGDLS and CDR2 YYNGEE. CDR3 length equals 14 residues. CDR3 amino acids: CASSPGTSTDTQYC. As DNA, the CDR3 is TGTGCCAGCAGTCCCGGAACCTCTACAGATACGCAGTATTGT.

This chain links TRBV7-9 with TRBJ1-1; perhaps TRBD1 as D (5 bases). CDR3 length: 14 amino acids. CDR1 SEHNR and CDR2 FQNEAQ come from the germline V gene (reference sequence). With 1 base removed from V and 1 base from J, the gap between germline ends came to 7 bases. The CDR3, as DNA: TGTGCCAGCAGCTTAGGAGGGGAGAACACTGAAGCTTTCTTT. Translation: CASSLGGENTEAFF.

V is TRBV7-2 and J is TRBJ1-2; the D is unclear. CDR1 is SGHTA, CDR2 FQGNSA, per germline. The CDR3 totals 14 residues. V shed 1 base and J shed 4 bases, with 10 bases lying between them. CDR3 amino acids: CASSLDGLGYGYTF. DNA for the CDR3: TGTGCCAGCAGCTTAGACGGACTCGGCTATGGCTACACCTTC.